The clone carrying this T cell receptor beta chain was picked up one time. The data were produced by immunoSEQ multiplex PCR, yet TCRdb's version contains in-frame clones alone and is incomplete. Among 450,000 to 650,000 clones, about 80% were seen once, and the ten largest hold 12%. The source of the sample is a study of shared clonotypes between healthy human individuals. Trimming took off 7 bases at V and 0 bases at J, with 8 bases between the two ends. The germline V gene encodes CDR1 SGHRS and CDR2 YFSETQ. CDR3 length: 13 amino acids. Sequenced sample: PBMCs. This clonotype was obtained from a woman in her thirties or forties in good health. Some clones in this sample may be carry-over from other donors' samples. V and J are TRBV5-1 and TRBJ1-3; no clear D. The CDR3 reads CASRQISGNTIYF. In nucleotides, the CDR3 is TGCGCCAGCCGCCAAATCTCTGGAAACACCATATATTTT.